The 19 T cell receptor delta chains in this list originate from one sample, sequenced in a study of gamma-delta chains in newborns, infants, children (dated by TCRdb to the late 2010s). Instrument on record: Illumina MiSeq. After TCRdb called clones again from the public reads with CATT, rows with identical DNA were merged. This sample holds approximately 5,400 delta-chain clones; around a sixth were observed only once. The top ten clonotypes cover approximately 5% of the sample. The specimen sequenced was blood. These receptors were collected from a child who was a newborn, infant or young child, either healthy, febrile or measles-vaccinated (not recorded which).

The V and J genes are TRDV2 and TRDJ1; 7 nucleotides line up with TRDD2. The J gene is not listed in TCRdb, so it was assigned here from a DNA match to germline. Trimming at V came to 3 bases and at J to 4 bases, leaving 22 bases not matched to a gene. This CDR3 region has 19 residues. From germline, CDR1 is GEAIGNYY and CDR2 EKD. CDR3 DNA sequence: TGTGCCTGTGACCCAATAATATTTCCTACCGGCGGGGTACGCGATAAACTCATCTTT. Its translation is CACDPIIFPTGGVRDKLIF.

Within the sample, this clone is medium-sized. The chain carries TRDV2 and TRDJ3; 8 bases line up with TRDD3. The CDR3 spans 18 residues. Germline V lookup: CDR1 GEAIGNYY, CDR2 EKD. Trimming cost V 3 bases and J 1 base; bases outside gene matches: 7. The CDR3 spells CACDDTGGVSWDTRQMFF. The CDR3 DNA reads as TGTGCCTGTGACGATACTGGGGGCGTTTCCTGGGACACCCGACAGATGTTTTTC.

Turning to this clone: A read error is likely here: a far larger clone is one base away. The V gene is TRDV2, the J gene TRDJ3; 13 nucleotides line up with TRDD3. Since TCRdb gives no J gene, matching the DNA to germline was used here to assign it. Germline CDR1 reads GEAIGNYY; CDR2 reads EKD. The CDR3 has 20 amino acids. CDR3 DNA: TGTGCCTGTGACAGCGTACTGGGGGATACGAGCTCCTGGGAAACCCGACAGATGTTTTTC. Translating gives CACDSVLGDTSSWETRQMFF.

In this sample, this clone turned up a few times. The protein given in TCRdb and the translation of the DNA differ at residue 10, and the sequence presented here derives from the DNA. The genes are TRDV2 and TRDJ2; TRDD3 matches 8 bases. Losses at the gene ends were 1 base for V and 4 bases for J; bases not matched to a gene: 7. Germline V lookup: CDR1 GEAIGNYY, CDR2 EKD. The CDR3 consists of 16 residues. CDR3 protein: CACDTLLGGSTAQLFF. In DNA, the CDR3 is TGTGCCTGTGACACTTTACTGGGGGGCTCGACAGCACAACTCTTCTTT.

In regard to this clone: The DNA translation disagrees with the TCRdb protein at residue 7, so the protein in this description comes from the DNA. The rearrangement links TRDV2 to TRDJ2; D is ambiguous. CDR1 GEAIGNYY and CDR2 EKD come from the germline V gene. The V and J ends lost 2 bases and 1 base respectively, with 13 bases between them. This CDR3 region has 16 residues. DNA of the CDR3: TGTGCCTGTGACAAGCTGTGGGACGTTTTGACAGCACAACTCTTCTTT. Protein: CACDKLWDVLTAQLFF.

Within the sample, this clone is medium-sized. CDR3 sequence reads: CACDTVVGDRYTDKLIF. The CDR3 DNA sequence: TGTGCCTGTGACACCGTGGTGGGGGATCGGTACACCGATAAACTCATCTTT. The J gene is TRDJ1, the V gene TRDV2; TRDD3 agrees at 8 bases. This CDR3 has 17 residues. V gave up 0 bases and J gave up 0 bases; unmatched junction bases: 8. Per the germline V gene, CDR1 is GEAIGNYY and CDR2 is EKD.

This clone occurred a few times. The chain employs TRDV2 and TRDJ1; 8 bases line up with TRDD3. Germline CDR1 GEAIGNYY, CDR2 EKD. The CDR3 extends over 16 amino acids. Trimming at V came to 4 bases and at J to 0 bases, leaving 9 bases not matched to a gene. CDR3 bases: TGTGCCTGTGATCCTTCACTGGGGGCTGACACCGATAAACTCATCTTT. Protein product: CACDPSLGADTDKLIF.

This clone occurred a few times. One base separates it from a far larger clone, so it is likely a read error. The chain is built from TRDV2 and TRDJ1; 11 bases fit TRDD3. The CDR3 has 18 amino acids. The germline CDR1 and CDR2 sequences are GEAIGNYY and EKD. As DNA, the CDR3 is TGTGCCAGTGACTTCCTAACTGGGGGATATCCACCTCAGGATAAACTCATCTTT. It specifies CASDFLTGGYPPQDKLIF.

The sample holds a few counts of this clone. At the DNA level, this CDR3 is encoded by other sequences in the same sample as well. The chain recombines TRDV2 with TRDJ3; 11 bases align to TRDD3. Germline values: CDR1 GEAIGNYY, CDR2 EKD. CDR3 length: 18 residues. V shed 7 bases and J 0 bases; nucleotides not matched to a gene: 7. CDR3: CACDVLGDSSWDTRQMFF. The DNA for the CDR3 is TGTGCCTGCGACGTACTGGGGGATAGCTCCTGGGACACCCGACAGATGTTTTTC.

This clone is termed medium-sized. The V and J genes are TRDV1 and TRDJ1; D possibly corresponds to TRDD3 (5 bases). Trimming pared 3 bases from V and 0 bases from J, leaving 20 bases between. The CDR3 sequence is 18 residues long. Germline V gene data show CDR1 as TSWWSYY and CDR2 as QGS. The CDR3 reads CALGEFGGKDLYTDKLIF. CDR3 in DNA: TGTGCTCTTGGGGAGTTCGGGGGTAAAGACCTCTACACCGATAAACTCATCTTT.

The CDR3 nucleotides are TGTGCCTGTGACACCGTAGGGATCCGGGACACCCGACAGATGTTTTTC. Translation gives CACDTVGIRDTRQMFF. The chain employs TRDV2 and TRDJ3, with D possibly TRDD3 on 5 matching bases. The J gene, absent from TCRdb, was called here by matching the DNA to germline. V was clipped by 0 bases and J by 5 bases, with 10 bases between them. Germline lookup yields CDR1 GEAIGNYY and CDR2 EKD. This CDR3 contains 16 residues.

Worth noting for this clone: A single base separates this from a much larger clone, so it may be a read error. The same CDR3 is also encoded by other DNA sequences in this sample. The chain combines TRDV2 with TRDJ3; D is possibly TRDD3 (5 bases). The CDR3 extends over 18 amino acids. The V gene lost 0 bases and the J gene lost 0 bases, with 11 bases spanning the gap. Germline V gene data show CDR1 as GEAIGNYY and CDR2 as EKD. In DNA form, the CDR3 reads TGTGCCTGTGACACCGGGTGGGGAAGCTCCTGGGACACCCGACAGATGTTTTTC. This gives the protein CACDTGWGSSWDTRQMFF.

This clone was seen a handful of times. A junction end diverges from the germline sequence, so it may reflect a read error. The J gene is TRDJ1, the V gene TRDV2; tentative D call: TRDD3 (6 bases). CDR3 length: 14 residues. Germline V gene data show CDR1 as GEAIGNYY and CDR2 as EKD. CDR3 sequence reads: CACDILVGADKPIF. The CDR3 DNA sequence: TGTGCCTGTGACATCTTGGTGGGGGCCGATAAACCCATCTTT.

On this clone itself: This may be a read error, as it is one base from a much larger clone. V and J are TRDV2 and TRDJ1; 7 bases match TRDD3. The CDR3 loop spans 14 amino acids. Germline CDR1 is GEAIGNYY and CDR2 is EKD. In nucleotides, the CDR3 is TGTGCCCGTGACCTACTGGGGAAAAAGCCTGCACTCATCTTT. Residues: CARDLLGKKPALIF.

The chain couples TRAV29/DV5 to TRDJ1; 7 positions agree with TRDD3. This CDR3 comprises 22 residues. Trimming removed 0 bases from V and 2 bases from J; junction bases left unmatched: 28. From germline, CDR1 is NSMFDY and CDR2 ISSIKDK. Here the CDR3 DNA reads TGTGCAGCAAGCGTTTTGACTGAATCAGTTCCCCAACTAGACTGGGGTACCGATAAACTCATCTTT. This translates into CAASVLTESVPQLDWGTDKLIF.

This clone is categorized as medium-sized. This chain links TRDV2 with TRDJ2; perhaps TRDD3 as D (6 bases). V lost 3 bases and J 4 bases, leaving 11 bases between the germline ends. The CDR3 runs 14 residues. CDR1 and CDR2 (germline): GEAIGNYY, EKD. The CDR3 DNA is TGTGCCTGTGACCCCATACTGGGGACAGCACAACTCTTCTTT. Translating gives CACDPILGTAQLFF.

This clone is deemed medium-sized (0.01 to 0.1%). The chain has TRDV2 and TRDJ3, with 12 positions matching TRDD3. Unmatched junction bases numbered 7, after V lost 3 bases and J lost 2 bases. This CDR3 region has 19 residues. In germline, CDR1 is GEAIGNYY, CDR2 EKD. The CDR3: CACDALLGDTTWDTRQMFF. As DNA, the CDR3 is TGTGCCTGTGACGCCTTACTGGGGGATACTACCTGGGACACCCGACAGATGTTTTTC.

This clone is labeled as medium-sized. The genes are TRDV2 and TRDJ1; 12 bases match TRDD3. This CDR3 region has 16 residues. The germline CDR1 and CDR2 sequences are GEAIGNYY and EKD. V was clipped by 3 bases and J by 0 bases; unmatched bases: 4. As DNA, the CDR3 is TGTGCCTGTGACGTACTGGGGGATACAAACACCGATAAACTCATCTTT. Its protein is CACDVLGDTNTDKLIF.

A word on this clone: A far larger clone lies a single base away; this is likely a read error. The same CDR3 can be traced to other DNA sequences in this sample. The V and J genes are TRDV2 and TRDJ2, with 7 bases fitting TRDD3. V shed 0 bases and J 6 bases; nucleotides not matched to a gene: 3. Germline V lookup: CDR1 GEAIGNYY, CDR2 EKD. The CDR3 is made up of 14 amino acids. The DNA for the CDR3 is TGTGCCTGTGACACCCTGGGGGGATCAGCACAACTCTTCTTT. This gives the protein CACDTLGGSAQLFF.